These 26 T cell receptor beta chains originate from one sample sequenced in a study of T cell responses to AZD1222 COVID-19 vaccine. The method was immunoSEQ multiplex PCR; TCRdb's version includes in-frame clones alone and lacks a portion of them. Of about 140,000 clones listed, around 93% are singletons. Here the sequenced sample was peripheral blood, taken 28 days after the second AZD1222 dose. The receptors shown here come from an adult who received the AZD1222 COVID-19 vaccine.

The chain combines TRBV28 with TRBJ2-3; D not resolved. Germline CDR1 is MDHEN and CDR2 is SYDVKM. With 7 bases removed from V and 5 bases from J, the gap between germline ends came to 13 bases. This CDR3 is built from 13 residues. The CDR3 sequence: CASTPGGVDTQYF. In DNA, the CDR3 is TGTGCCAGCACTCCCGGCGGAGTAGATACGCAGTATTTT.

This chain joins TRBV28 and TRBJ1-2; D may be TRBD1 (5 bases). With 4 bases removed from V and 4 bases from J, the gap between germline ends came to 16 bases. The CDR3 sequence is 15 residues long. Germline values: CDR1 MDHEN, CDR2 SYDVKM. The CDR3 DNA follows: TGTGCCAGCAGTTCCCCCGGGGGGGGATCCTATGGCTACACCTTC. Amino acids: CASSSPGGGSYGYTF.

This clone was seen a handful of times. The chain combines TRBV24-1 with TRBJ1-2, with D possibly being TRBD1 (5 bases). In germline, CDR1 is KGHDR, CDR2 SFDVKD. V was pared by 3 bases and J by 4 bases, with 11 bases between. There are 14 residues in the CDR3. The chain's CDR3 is CATSDPDRFYGYTF. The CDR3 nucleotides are TGTGCCACCAGTGATCCCGACAGATTCTATGGCTACACCTTC.

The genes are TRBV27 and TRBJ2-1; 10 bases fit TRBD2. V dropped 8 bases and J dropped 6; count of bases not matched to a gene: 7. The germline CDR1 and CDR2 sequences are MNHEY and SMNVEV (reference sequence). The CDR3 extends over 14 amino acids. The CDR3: CASVSSGRFNEQFF. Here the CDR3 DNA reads TGTGCCAGCGTATCTAGCGGGAGATTCAATGAGCAGTTCTTC.

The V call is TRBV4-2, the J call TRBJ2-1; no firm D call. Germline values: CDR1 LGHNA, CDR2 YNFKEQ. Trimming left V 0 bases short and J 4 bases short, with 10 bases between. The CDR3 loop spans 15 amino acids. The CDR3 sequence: CASSQDRDAYNEQFF. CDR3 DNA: TGTGCCAGCAGCCAAGATCGCGACGCATACAATGAGCAGTTCTTC.

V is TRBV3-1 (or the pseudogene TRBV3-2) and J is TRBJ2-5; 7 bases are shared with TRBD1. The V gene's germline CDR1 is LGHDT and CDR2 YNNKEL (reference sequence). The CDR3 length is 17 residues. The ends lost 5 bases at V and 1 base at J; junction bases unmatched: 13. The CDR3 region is CASSTRREDRAQETQYF. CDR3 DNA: TGTGCCAGCAGCACCCGCCGGGAAGACAGGGCCCAAGAGACCCAGTACTTC.

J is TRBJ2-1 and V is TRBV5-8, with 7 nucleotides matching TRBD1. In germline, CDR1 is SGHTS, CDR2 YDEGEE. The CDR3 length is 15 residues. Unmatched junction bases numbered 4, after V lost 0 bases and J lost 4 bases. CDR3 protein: CASSLARTGYNEQFF. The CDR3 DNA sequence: TGTGCCAGCAGCTTGGCCAGGACAGGTTACAATGAGCAGTTCTTC.

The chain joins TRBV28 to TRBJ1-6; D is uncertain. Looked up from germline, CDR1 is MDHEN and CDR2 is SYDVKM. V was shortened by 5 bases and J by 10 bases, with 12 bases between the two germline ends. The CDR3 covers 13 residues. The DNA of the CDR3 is TGTGCCAGCAGTGGGCTCGCCCGGTCACCCCTCCACTTT. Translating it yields CASSGLARSPLHF.

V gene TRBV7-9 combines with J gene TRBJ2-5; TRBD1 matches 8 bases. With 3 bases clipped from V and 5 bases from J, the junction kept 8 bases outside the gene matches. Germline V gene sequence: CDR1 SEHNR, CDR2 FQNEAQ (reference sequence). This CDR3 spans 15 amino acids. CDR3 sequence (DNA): TGTGCCAGCAGCTTGAATACCGGGACAGGCGAGACCCAGTACTTC. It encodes CASSLNTGTGETQYF.

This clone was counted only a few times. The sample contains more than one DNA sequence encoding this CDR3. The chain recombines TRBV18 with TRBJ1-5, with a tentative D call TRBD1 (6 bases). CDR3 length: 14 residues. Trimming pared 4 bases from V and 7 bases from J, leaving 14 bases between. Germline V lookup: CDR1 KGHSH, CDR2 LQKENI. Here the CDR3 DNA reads TGTGCCAGCTCACAACAGGGCAGGGACCAGCCCCAGCATTTT. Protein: CASSQQGRDQPQHF.

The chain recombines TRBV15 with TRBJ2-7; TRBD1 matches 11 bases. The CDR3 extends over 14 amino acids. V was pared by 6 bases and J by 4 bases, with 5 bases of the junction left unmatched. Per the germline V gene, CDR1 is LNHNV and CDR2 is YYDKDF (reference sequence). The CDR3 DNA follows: TGTGCCACCAGTGAGGGACAGGGGGTTTACGAGCAGTACTTC. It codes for CATSEGQGVYEQYF.

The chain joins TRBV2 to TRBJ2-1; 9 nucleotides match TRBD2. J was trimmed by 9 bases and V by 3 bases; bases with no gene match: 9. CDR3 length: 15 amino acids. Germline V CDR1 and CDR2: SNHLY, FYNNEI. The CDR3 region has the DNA TGTGCCAGCAGTGATTTAGCGGGAGTGGGCAGTGAGCAGTTCTTC. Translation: CASSDLAGVGSEQFF.

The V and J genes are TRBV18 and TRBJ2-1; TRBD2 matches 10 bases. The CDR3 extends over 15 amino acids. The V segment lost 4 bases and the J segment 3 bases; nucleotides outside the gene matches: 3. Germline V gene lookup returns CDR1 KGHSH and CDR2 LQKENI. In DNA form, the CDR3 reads TGTGCCAGCTCACAGGGACTAGCGAGCTACAATGAGCAGTTCTTC. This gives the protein CASSQGLASYNEQFF.

DNA for the CDR3: TGTGCCAGCAGTTGGCCGGGGACAGGAGGCTACACCTTC. Its translation is CASSWPGTGGYTF. This chain joins TRBV6-2 or TRBV6-3 and TRBJ1-2; TRBD1 matches at 8 bases. The CDR3 sequence is 13 residues long. Germline V gene data show CDR1 as MNHEY and CDR2 as SVGEGT. With 4 bases clipped from V and 8 bases from J, the junction kept 6 bases outside the gene matches.

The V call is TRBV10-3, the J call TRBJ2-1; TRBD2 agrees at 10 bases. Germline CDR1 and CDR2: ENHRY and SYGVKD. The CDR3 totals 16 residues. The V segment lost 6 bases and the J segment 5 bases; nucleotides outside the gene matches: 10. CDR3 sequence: CAISTLAGVGNNEQFF. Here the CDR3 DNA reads TGTGCCATCAGCACTCTAGCGGGAGTCGGGAACAATGAGCAGTTCTTC.

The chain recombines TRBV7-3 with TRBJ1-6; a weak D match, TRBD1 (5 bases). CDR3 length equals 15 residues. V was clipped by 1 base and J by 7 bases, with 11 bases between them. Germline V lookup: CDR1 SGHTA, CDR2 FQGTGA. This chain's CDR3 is CASSLNSGGNSPLHF. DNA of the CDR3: TGTGCCAGCAGCTTAAATTCGGGGGGGAATTCACCCCTCCACTTT. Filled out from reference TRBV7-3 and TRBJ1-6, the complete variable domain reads GAGVSQTPSNKVTEKGKYVELRCDPISGHTALYWYRQSLGQGPEFLIYFQGTGAADDSGLPNDRFFAVRPEGSVSTLKIQRTERGDSAVYLCASSLNSGGNSPLHFGNGTRLTVT.

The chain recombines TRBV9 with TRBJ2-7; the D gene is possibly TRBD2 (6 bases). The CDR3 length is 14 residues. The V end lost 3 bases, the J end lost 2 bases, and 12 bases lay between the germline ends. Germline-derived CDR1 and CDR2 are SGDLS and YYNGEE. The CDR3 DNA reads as TGTGCCAGCAGCGAGGGACTGTCAACCTACGAGCAGTACTTC. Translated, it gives CASSEGLSTYEQYF.

The DNA for the CDR3 is TGTGCCAGCAGTAGGACCCGGGAATCCAGCTATGGCTACACCTTC. Protein: CASSRTRESSYGYTF. The chain carries TRBV7-6 and TRBJ1-2, with no clear D. Germline CDR1 reads SGHVS; CDR2 reads FNYEAQ. Trimming removed 6 bases at V and 4 bases at J, with 18 bases between. This CDR3 contains 15 residues.

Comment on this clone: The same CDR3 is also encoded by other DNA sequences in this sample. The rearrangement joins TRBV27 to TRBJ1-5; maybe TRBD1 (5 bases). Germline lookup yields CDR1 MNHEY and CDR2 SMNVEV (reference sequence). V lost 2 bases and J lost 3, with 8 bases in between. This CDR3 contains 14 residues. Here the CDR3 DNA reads TGTGCCAGCAGTTTAGGGGGGGTCAATCAGCCCCAGCATTTT. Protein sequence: CASSLGGVNQPQHF.

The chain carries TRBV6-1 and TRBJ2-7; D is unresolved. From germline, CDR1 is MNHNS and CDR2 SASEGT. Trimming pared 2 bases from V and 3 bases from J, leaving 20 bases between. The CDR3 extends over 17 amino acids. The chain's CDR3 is CASSERRAIKDNYEQYF. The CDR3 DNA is TGTGCCAGCAGTGAAAGACGTGCAATAAAAGACAACTACGAGCAGTACTTC.

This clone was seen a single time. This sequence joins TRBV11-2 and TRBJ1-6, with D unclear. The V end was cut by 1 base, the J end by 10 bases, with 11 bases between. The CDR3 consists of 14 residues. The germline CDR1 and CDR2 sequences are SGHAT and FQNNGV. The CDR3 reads CASSLGPPRSPLHF. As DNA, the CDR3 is TGTGCCAGCAGCTTAGGGCCCCCGAGGTCACCCCTCCACTTT. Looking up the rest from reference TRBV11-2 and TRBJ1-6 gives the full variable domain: EAGVAQSPRYKIIEKRQSVAFWCNPISGHATLYWYQQILGQGPKLLIQFQNNGVVDDSQLPKDRFSAERLKGVDSTLKIQPAKLEDSAVYLCASSLGPPRSPLHFGNGTRLTVT.

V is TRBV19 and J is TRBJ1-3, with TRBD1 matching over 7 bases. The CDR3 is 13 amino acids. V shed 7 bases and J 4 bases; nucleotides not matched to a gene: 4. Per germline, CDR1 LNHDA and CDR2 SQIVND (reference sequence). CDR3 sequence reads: CASTWTGGNTIYF. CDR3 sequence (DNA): TGTGCCAGTACCTGGACAGGCGGAAACACCATATATTTT.

CDR3 in DNA: TGTGCCACCAGTGATCCTCGACAGGCCTATGGCTACACCTTC. It codes for CATSDPRQAYGYTF. The gene calls are TRBV24-1 and TRBJ1-2, with TRBD1 as a possible D gene (6 bases). Germline CDR1 is KGHDR and CDR2 is SFDVKD. Trimming stripped 3 bases from V and 4 bases from J, with 11 bases between. The CDR3 runs to 14 residues.

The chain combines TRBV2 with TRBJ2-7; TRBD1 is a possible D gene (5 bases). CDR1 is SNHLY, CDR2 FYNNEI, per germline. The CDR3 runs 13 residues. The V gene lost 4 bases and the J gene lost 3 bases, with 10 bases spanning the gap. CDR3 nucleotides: TGTGCCAGCAGTGTGGCCAGGGACTACGAGCAGTACTTC. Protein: CASSVARDYEQYF.

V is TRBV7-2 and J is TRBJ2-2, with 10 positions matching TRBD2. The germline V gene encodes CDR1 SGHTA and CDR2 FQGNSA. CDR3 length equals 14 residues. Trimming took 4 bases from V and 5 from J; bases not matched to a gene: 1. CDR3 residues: CASSSLAGTGELFF. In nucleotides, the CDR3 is TGTGCCAGCAGCTCACTAGCGGGAACCGGGGAGCTGTTTTTT.

The CDR3 reads CASSLAPLAGPITYNEQFF. The CDR3 nucleotides are TGTGCCAGCAGCTTAGCACCACTAGCGGGCCCGATTACCTACAATGAGCAGTTCTTC. The chain links TRBV7-9 to TRBJ2-1, with 9 bases identical to TRBD2. After removal of 0 bases from V and 2 bases from J, the junction contained 11 bases not matched to a gene. Germline assignment: CDR1 SEHNR and CDR2 FQNEAQ (reference sequence). CDR3 size: 19 residues.